The present entry profiles one TCR beta chain with its context. Its target antigen remains unknown. No base-level quality is on record; no much larger clone is a single base apart. The data are from a study of beta chain features in type 1 diabetes (dated by TCRdb to 2016 to 2019). With regard to the full study: Patients and healthy donors did not differ in mean age, gender distribution, total cell number or subset yield. A total of 85 million to 140 million sorted cells were examined across all samples, and a strong correlation was observed between cell number per subset and RNA yield. In the study, TCRB repertoires of sorted circulating CD4+ T cell subsets from recently diagnosed type 1 diabetes patients were compared with those of matched healthy donors. Regulatory and stem cell-like memory subsets were isolated from only 8 patients and about eight healthy donors, whereas naive and central memory subsets came from all 30 or so donors.

The High Capacity cDNA Reverse Transcription Kit was used to reverse transcribe all of the isolated RNA, meaning that expressed TCRB transcripts were what got sequenced. Naive, central memory and regulatory T cell samples underwent deep immunoSEQ sequencing, averaging around 3.9 million total reads per sample. Sorted cells were lysed in RLT buffer and RNA was extracted with DNase-treated RNeasy Micro or Mini kits, depending on cell number. Each cell subset was processed on its own to prevent cross-contamination, while patient and healthy donor samples were processed together. TCRB sequences were amplified from cDNA with the immunoSEQ multiplex PCR, producing 87-bp fragments spanning the CDR3 region. Sequencing of the amplicons was performed on the Illumina HiSeq platform. Under the source paper's analysis protocol: Synthetic template baselines were used to correct PCR bias computationally, reads within Hamming distance 2 were collapsed, and singletons that could not be merged were discarded. Reads were aligned against IMGT to assign V, D and J genes, CDR3 length and insertions or deletions at six rearrangement sites. Within each subset, clonotype counts were normalized to the number of sorted cells before true diversity and Gini coefficients were calculated with the tcR R package. The overlap coefficient, calculated on TCRB nucleotide sequences, was used to measure repertoire sharing. TCRdb carries this immuneACCESS record with in-frame sequences only. Its versions omit some clonotypes, under half of them owing to an unresolved V gene in the studies checked, with the rest unexplained. D and trimming were read from the DNA, whereas the V and J calls and clone size are those reported in that table. In this sample the table shows approximately 170,000 clones, less than 9.5% of which occur a single time. Approximately 0.87% of the sample is in the top ten clones.

The CDR3 holds 14 amino acids from the cysteine to the phenylalanine. The entry retains the CDR3 DNA only, 42 bases that are in frame from base 1. V loses 4 bases at its end and J loses 8 bases; junction bases beyond the gene matches: 8. Reading the germline V gene (reference sequence) gives CDR1 GTSNPN and CDR2 SVGIG. Each donor gave one peripheral blood draw, approximately 100 mL on average, collected into heparinised tubes. Using a panel that included CD45RO, CCR7, CD25, CD127, CD95 and CD27, naive, central memory, regulatory and stem cell-like memory CD4+ T cells were sorted on a BD FACSAria II. Purity was above 95% for every sorted population. PBMCs were isolated immediately by Lymphoprep density gradient centrifugation and stained directly without culture. So that batch effects would be minimized, each experiment stained and sorted samples in pairs, pairing one healthy donor with one patient.

What the work shows at the level of the full study, not this receptor alone: Only small numbers of individuals were included in the HLA sub-analyses, which left unresolved whether HLA type had any influence on TCRB rearrangement. PCR may preferentially amplify shorter templates, but because patient and control samples were amplified and corrected together, any resulting skew would affect both groups equally. Because cDNA rather than genomic DNA was sequenced, highly expressing activated cells could have been over-represented, although no difference in activation and CD3 levels was found between groups. Type 1 diabetes patients showed a moderate but significant shortening of TCRB CDR3 length in all four CD4+ subsets. At VDJ recombination sites, type 1 diabetes patients had fewer insertions and more deleted nucleotides, which implies abnormalities in thymic rearrangement. Naive, central memory and regulatory TCRB repertoires appeared to be more similar among patients than among healthy donors.

The material sequenced was central memory CD4+ T cells from blood. This clonotype was obtained from a woman in her thirties or forties with type 1 diabetes. Here the chain combines TRBV30 and TRBJ2-1; 10 central bases correspond to TRBD2. The sequence in DNA is TGTGCCTGGATCGCTAGCGGGAGCACCCATGAGCAGTTCTTC. Its protein product is CAWIASGSTHEQFF.